This T cell receptor beta chain was observed in a study of T cells in Graves' hyperthyroidism and ophthalmopathy. The CDR3 runs to 15 residues. V gave up 4 bases and J gave up 6 bases; unmatched junction bases: 9. Germline V lookup: CDR1 DFQATT, CDR2 SNEGSKA (reference sequence). Aged 18 to 65, the patients had hyperthyroidism that was newly diagnosed and had lasted under 2 months. Not enrolled were patients with uncontrolled infection, other autoimmune disease, pregnancy or lactation. Regions amplified from RNA transcripts were the TCR beta CDR3 regions. First-round RT-PCR with HTBI primers amplified the TCR CDR3 region. TCRdb processed the multiplex PCR reads anew with MiXCR; each CDR3 protein has one entry. The table lists 300,000 to 400,000 distinct CDR3 sequences, 21% of them singletons. General study points: The model identified upcoming ophthalmopathy a median approximately 6.4 months ahead of onset. The majority of expanded thyroid clonotypes above 0.001 also appeared in blood.

To note about this clonotype: Its cognate antigen is unknown.

Sequencing was done on a sample of blood. The chain carries TRBV20-1 and TRBJ1-5; 10 bases agree with TRBD1. This clonotype originated in a woman aged 50 to 60 with Graves' hyperthyroidism. The CDR3, as DNA: TGCAGTGCTACCCAACTAGGACAGGGGGTTCAGCCCCAGCATTTT. Its translation: CSATQLGQGVQPQHF.